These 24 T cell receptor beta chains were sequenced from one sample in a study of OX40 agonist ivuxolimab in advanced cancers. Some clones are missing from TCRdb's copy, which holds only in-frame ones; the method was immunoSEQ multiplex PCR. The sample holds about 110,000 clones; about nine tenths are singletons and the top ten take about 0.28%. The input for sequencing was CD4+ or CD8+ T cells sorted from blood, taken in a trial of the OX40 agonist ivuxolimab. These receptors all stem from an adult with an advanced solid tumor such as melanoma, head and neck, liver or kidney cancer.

CDR3 nucleotide sequence: TGCGCCAGCACCAGGGGTGAAGAGACCCAGTACTTC. The encoded protein is CASTRGEETQYF. The J gene is TRBJ2-5, the V gene TRBV10-2; maybe TRBD1 (6 bases). Trimming removed 7 bases from V and 3 bases from J, with 9 bases in between. Germline V gene data show CDR1 as WSHSY and CDR2 as SAAADI. The CDR3 is 12 residues long.

CDR3 sequence reads: CASTTWGGQNGYTF. The CDR3 nucleotides read TGTGCCAGTACTACCTGGGGGGGGCAGAACGGCTACACCTTC. The chain is built from TRBV2 and TRBJ1-2; D possibly corresponds to TRBD1 (6 bases). The CDR3 length is 14 residues. V dropped 9 bases and J dropped 8 bases, with 22 bases sitting between them. Per germline, CDR1 SNHLY and CDR2 FYNNEI.

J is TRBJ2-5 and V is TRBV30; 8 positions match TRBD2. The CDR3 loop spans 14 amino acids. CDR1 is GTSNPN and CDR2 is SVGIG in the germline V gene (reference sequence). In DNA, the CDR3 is TGTGGCACCAACACTCGAAGCGGGAGCGAGACCCAGTACTTC. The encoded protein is CGTNTRSGSETQYF.

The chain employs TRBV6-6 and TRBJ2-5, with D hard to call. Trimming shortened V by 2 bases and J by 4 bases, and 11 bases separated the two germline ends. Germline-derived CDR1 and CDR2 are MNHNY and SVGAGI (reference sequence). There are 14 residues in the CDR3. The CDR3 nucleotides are TGTGCCAGCAGTTACCCATCTAGGAGAGAGACCCAGTACTTC. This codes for CASSYPSRRETQYF.

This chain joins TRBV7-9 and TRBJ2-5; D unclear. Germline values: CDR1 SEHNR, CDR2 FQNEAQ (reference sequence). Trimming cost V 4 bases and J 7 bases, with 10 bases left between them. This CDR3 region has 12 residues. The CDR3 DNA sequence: TGTGCCAGCAGCTCCCCTGGTGGGACCCAGTACTTC. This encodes CASSSPGGTQYF.

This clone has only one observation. CDR3 in amino acids: CASSGRQGAPGNTIYF. For the CDR3, the DNA is TGTGCCAGCAGCGGACGACAGGGGGCGCCCGGAAACACCATATATTTT. The chain employs TRBV21-1 and TRBJ1-3; TRBD1, the table's D call, was not compared with the DNA. TRBV21-1 is tagged as a pseudogene. This CDR3 region has 16 residues.

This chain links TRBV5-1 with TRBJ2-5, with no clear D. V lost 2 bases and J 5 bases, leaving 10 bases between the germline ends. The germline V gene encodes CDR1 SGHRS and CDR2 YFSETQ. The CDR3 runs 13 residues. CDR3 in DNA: TGCGCCAGCAGCTTAGGAACCCCGGAGACCCAGTACTTC. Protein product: CASSLGTPETQYF.

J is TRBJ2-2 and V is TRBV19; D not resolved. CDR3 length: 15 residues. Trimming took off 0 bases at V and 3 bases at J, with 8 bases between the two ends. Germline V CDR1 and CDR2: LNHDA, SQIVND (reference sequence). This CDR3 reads CASSIDSRYTGELFF. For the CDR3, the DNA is TGTGCCAGTAGTATAGATTCCAGATACACCGGGGAGCTGTTTTTT.

This CDR3 reads CASSLSIRGLSYEQYF. The CDR3, as DNA: TGTGCCAGCAGTTTATCGATCCGGGGACTCAGCTACGAGCAGTACTTC. The chain couples TRBV27 to TRBJ2-7, with D maybe TRBD2 (6 bases). Trimming stripped 0 bases from V and 3 bases from J, with 15 bases between. Germline CDR1 reads MNHEY; CDR2 reads SMNVEV (reference sequence). The CDR3 extends over 16 amino acids.

The CDR3 DNA reads as TGTGCCATCAGTGGAAAACAGGGGGAGGAGGAGACCCAGTACTTC. It specifies CAISGKQGEEETQYF. The chain is built from TRBV10-3 and TRBJ2-5; the match to TRBD1 covers 8 bases. Germline V gene lookup returns CDR1 ENHRY and CDR2 SYGVKD. The CDR3 is 15 residues long. V was clipped by 4 bases and J by 5 bases; unmatched bases: 9.

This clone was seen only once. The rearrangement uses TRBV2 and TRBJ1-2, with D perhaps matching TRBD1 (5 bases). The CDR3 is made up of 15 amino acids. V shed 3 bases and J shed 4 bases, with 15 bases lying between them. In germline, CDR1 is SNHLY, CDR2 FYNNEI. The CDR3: CASSDWGRSGYGYTF. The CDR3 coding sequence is TGTGCCAGCAGTGATTGGGGGAGGTCTGGCTATGGCTACACCTTC.

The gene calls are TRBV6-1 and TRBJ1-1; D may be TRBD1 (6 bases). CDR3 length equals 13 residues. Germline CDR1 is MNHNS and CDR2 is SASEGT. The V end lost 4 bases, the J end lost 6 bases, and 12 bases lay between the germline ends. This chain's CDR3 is CASSGTGKPEAFF. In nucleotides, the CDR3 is TGTGCCAGCAGTGGCACAGGGAAACCTGAAGCTTTCTTT.

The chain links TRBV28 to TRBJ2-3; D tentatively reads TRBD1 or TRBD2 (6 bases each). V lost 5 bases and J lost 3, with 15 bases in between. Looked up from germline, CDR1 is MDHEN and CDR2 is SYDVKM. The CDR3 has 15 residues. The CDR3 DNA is TGTGCCAGCAGTACCCTAGGAGGGGGAACAGATACGCAGTATTTT. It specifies CASSTLGGGTDTQYF.

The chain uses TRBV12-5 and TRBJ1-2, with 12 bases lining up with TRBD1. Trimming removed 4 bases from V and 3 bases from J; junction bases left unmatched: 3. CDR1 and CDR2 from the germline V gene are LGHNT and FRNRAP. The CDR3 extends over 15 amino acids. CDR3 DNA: TGTGCTAGTGGTTCCGGGACAGGGGGCGACTATGGCTACACCTTC. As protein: CASGSGTGGDYGYTF.

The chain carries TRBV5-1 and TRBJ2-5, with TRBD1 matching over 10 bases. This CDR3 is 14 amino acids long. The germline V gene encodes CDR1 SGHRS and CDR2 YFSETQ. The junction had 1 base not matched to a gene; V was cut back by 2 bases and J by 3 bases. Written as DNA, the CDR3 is TGCGCCAGCAGCTTAGGGACAGGGGAAGAGACCCAGTACTTC. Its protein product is CASSLGTGEETQYF.

This CDR3 reads CASSQSYSGSAERNTEAFF. CDR3 DNA sequence: TGCGCCAGCAGCCAAAGCTATAGCGGAAGTGCTGAGAGGAACACTGAAGCTTTCTTT. The chain carries TRBV5-1 and TRBJ1-1; D is unresolved. The CDR3 loop spans 19 amino acids. Trimming took off 4 bases at V and 1 base at J, with 26 bases between the two ends. Germline CDR1 SGHRS, CDR2 YFSETQ.

CDR3 DNA sequence: TGTGCCAGCAGCCAAGAGGTTGTTGGGGCCAACGTCCTGACTTTC. It is translated as CASSQEVVGANVLTF. The chain combines TRBV4-2 with TRBJ2-6; D call uncertain. The CDR3 has 15 amino acids. Trimming removed 0 bases at V and 3 bases at J, with 6 bases between. Germline CDR1 LGHNA, CDR2 YNFKEQ.

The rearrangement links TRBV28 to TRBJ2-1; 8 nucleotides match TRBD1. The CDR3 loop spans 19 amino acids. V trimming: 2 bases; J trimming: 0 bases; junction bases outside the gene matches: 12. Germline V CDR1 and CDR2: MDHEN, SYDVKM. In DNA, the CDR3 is TGTGCCAGCAGTTTAAAGGCCCACCGGACAGGGAGCTCCTACAATGAGCAGTTCTTC. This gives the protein CASSLKAHRTGSSYNEQFF.

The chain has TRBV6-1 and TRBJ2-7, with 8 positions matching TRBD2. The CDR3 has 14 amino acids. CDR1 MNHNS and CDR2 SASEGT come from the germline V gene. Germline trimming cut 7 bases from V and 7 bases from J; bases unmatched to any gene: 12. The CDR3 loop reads CASTLGREGPEQYF. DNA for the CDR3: TGTGCCAGCACCCTCGGACGGGAGGGCCCTGAGCAGTACTTC.

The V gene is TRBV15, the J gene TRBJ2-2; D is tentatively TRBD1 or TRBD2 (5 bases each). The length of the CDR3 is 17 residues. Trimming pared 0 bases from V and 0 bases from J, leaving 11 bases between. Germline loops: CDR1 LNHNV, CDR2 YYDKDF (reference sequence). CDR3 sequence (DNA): TGTGCCACCAGCAGAGATAGAGGGGCATCGAACACCGGGGAGCTGTTTTTT. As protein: CATSRDRGASNTGELFF.

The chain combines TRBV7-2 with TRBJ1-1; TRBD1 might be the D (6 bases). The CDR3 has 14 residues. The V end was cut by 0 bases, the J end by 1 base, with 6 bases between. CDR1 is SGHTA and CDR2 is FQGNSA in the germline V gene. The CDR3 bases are TGTGCCAGCAGCTTAGCGACAGGGAACACTGAAGCTTTCTTT. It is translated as CASSLATGNTEAFF.

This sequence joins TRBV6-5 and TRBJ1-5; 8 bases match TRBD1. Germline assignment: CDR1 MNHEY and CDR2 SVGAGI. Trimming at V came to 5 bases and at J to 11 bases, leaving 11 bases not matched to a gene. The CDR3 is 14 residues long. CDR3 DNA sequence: TGTGCCAGCAGTCAGGAGGACAGGGAACCAGCCCAGCATTTT. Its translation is CASSQEDREPAQHF.

The CDR3 DNA is TGTGCCAGCAGTTTGGACAGGGGGCGCGGAAAACTGTTTTTT. This sequence encodes CASSLDRGRGKLFF. The chain employs TRBV27 and TRBJ1-4; 11 positions match TRBD1. This CDR3 contains 14 residues. Germline V CDR1 and CDR2: MNHEY, SMNVEV (reference sequence). Trimming at V came to 3 bases and at J to 10 bases, leaving 4 bases not matched to a gene. Combining the CDR3 with reference TRBV27 and TRBJ1-4 gives the whole variable domain EAQVTQNPRYLITVTGKKLTVTCSQNMNHEYMSWYRQDPGLGLRQIYYSMNVEVTDKGDVPEGYKVSRKEKRNFPLILESPSPNQTSLYFCASSLDRGRGKLFFGSGTQLSVL.

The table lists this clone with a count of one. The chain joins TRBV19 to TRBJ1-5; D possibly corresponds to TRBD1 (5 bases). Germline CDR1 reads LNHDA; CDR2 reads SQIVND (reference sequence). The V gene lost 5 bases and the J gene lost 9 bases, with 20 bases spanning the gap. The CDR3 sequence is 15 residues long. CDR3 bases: TGTGCCAGTAGTGAGGGACGCTACCTAAGGTCGCCCCAGCATTTT. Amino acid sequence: CASSEGRYLRSPQHF.